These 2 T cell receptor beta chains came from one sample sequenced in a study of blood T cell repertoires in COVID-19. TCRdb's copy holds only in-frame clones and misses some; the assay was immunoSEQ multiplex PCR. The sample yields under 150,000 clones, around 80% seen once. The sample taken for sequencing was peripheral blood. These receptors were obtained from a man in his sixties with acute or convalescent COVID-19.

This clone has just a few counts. The CDR3 DNA is TGTGCCAGCAACAGGGGCAGGGCTGATGAGACCCAGTACTTC. Amino acid sequence: CASNRGRADETQYF. The V call is TRBV7-8, the J call TRBJ2-5, with TRBD1 matching over 7 bases. Germline V gene sequence: CDR1 SGHVS, CDR2 FQNEAQ. The CDR3 is 14 amino acids. The V and J ends lost 7 bases and 5 bases, in that order; junction bases with no gene match: 10.

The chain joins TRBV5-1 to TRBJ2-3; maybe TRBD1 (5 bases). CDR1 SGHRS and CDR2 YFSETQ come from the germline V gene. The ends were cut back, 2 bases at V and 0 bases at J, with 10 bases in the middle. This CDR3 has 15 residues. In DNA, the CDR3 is TGCGCCAGCAGCTTCCAGGGTCCTAGCACAGATACGCAGTATTTT. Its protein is CASSFQGPSTDTQYF.